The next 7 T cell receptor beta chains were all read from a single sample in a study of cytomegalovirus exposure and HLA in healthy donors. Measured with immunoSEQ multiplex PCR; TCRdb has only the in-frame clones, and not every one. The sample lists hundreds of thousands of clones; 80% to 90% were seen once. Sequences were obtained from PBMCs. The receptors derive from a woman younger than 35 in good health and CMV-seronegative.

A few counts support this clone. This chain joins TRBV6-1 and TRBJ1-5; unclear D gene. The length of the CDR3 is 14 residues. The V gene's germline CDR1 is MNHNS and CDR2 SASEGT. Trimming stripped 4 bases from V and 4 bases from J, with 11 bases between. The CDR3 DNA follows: TGTGCCAGCAGTGTAGATGGGCTTAATCAGCCCCAGCATTTT. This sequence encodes CASSVDGLNQPQHF.

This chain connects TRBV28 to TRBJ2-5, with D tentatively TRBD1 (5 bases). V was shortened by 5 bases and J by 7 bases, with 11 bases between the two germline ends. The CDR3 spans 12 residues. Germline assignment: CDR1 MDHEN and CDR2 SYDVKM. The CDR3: CASSPLQGTQYF. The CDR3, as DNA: TGTGCCAGCAGTCCCCTCCAGGGGACCCAGTACTTC.

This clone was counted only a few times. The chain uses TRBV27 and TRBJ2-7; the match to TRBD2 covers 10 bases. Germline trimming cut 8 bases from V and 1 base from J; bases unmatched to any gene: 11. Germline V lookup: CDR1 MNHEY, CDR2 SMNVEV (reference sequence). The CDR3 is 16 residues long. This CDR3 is CASRASSGRSSYEQYF. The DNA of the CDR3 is TGTGCCAGCCGCGCATCTAGCGGGAGATCGTCCTACGAGCAGTACTTC.

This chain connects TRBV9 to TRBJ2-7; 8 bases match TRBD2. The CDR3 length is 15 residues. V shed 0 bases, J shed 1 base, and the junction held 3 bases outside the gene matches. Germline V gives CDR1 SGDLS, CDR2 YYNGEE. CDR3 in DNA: TGTGCCAGCAGCGTAGGTAGCGGGGCTTCCTACGAGCAGTACTTC. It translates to CASSVGSGASYEQYF.

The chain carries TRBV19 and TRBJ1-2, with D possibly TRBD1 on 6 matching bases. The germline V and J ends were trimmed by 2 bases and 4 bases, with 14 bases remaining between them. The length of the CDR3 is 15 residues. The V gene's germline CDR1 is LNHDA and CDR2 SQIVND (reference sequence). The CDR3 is CASSIQTGTSYGYTF. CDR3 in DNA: TGTGCCAGTAGTATACAAACAGGGACGTCCTATGGCTACACCTTC.

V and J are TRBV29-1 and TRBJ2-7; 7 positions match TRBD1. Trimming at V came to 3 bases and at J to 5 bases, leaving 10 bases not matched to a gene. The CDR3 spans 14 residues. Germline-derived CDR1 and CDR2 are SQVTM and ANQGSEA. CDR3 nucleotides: TGCAGCGTTGAGGTTGACAGGGAAGGAAACGAGCAGTACTTC. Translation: CSVEVDREGNEQYF.

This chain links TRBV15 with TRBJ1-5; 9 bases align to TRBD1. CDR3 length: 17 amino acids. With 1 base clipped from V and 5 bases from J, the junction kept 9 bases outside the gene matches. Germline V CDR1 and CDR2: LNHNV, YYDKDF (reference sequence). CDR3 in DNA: TGTGCCACCAGCAGAGGCTCCCGGACAGGGGAGGATCAGCCCCAGCATTTT. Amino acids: CATSRGSRTGEDQPQHF.